This paragraph covers one T cell receptor (beta chain) sequence. Its cognate antigen is unknown. These data are taken from a study of cytomegalovirus exposure and HLA in healthy donors. Study-wide points: A few chains tied to CMV proved CMV antigen-specific in vitro.

Germline V lookup: CDR1 PRHDT, CDR2 FYEKMQ (reference sequence). The V gene end was trimmed by 1 base and the J gene end by 15 bases; junction bases not matched to a gene: 11. CDR3 length: 14 residues. The PCR ran on 60 Vbeta and 13 Jbeta primers. Generated by immunoSEQ multiplex PCR, the TCRdb table keeps only in-frame clones and is missing some. This repertoire shows approximately 160,000 clones, roughly 81% found once; its top ten account for 4.8%. The TCR comes from a girl under 18 in good health and CMV-seropositive. The sequencing sample was made of PBMCs. The rearrangement uses TRBV13 and TRBJ2-1, with 8 bases lining up with TRBD2. Written as DNA, the CDR3 is TGTGCCAGCAGCTTAGAACGCGGGACTAGAGGTCGGTTCTTC. It translates to CASSLERGTRGRFF.